These 31 T cell receptor beta chains share one sample of origin, sequenced in a study of Tregs in tolerant kidney transplant recipients. Clones were sequenced by immunoSEQ multiplex PCR, and TCRdb holds only the in-frame ones, with some missing. The repertoire table contains about 30,000 clones. The input for sequencing was CD8+ T cells from blood, taken before the transplant. The source of these receptors is a human donor who received a combined kidney and bone marrow transplant.

On this clone itself: The read comes to an end 3 residues before the CDR3 does, leaving the germline J gene to fill in the end. The gene calls are TRBV27 and TRBJ2-1; 8 bases line up with TRBD2. J lost 2 bases, V lost 5 bases, and 5 bases had no gene match. Germline V gene data show CDR1 as MNHEY and CDR2 as SMNVEV (reference sequence). The CDR3 spans 15 residues. Partial CDR3 DNA: TGTGCCAGCAGTCTCCTTAGCGGGGCCTACAATGAG. Protein sequence: CASSLLSGAYNE. The CDR3 reads in full as CASSLLSGAYNEQFF.

Concerning this clone itself: The sequenced fragment ends 3 residues before the CDR3 boundary, so the rest is inferred from the germline J gene. This sequence joins TRBV6-1 and TRBJ1-2, with D possibly being TRBD1 (5 bases). Germline V lookup: CDR1 MNHNS, CDR2 SASEGT. The CDR3 is 14 amino acids. V dropped 2 bases and J dropped 4 bases, with 11 bases sitting between them. Here the CDR3 reads CASSEFGGTYGYTF. The CDR3 DNA, read in part, is TGTGCCAGCAGTGAATTTGGGGGGACCTATGGC.

With regard to this clone: Read data end 3 residues before the CDR3 end; the end is taken from the germline J gene. The chain employs TRBV6-1 and TRBJ2-7; a possible D gene is TRBD2 (6 bases). CDR1 and CDR2 from the germline V gene are MNHNS and SASEGT. V dropped 2 bases and J dropped 3 bases, with 14 bases sitting between them. The CDR3 is made up of 15 amino acids. This CDR3 is CASSENSGGFYEQYF. The DNA read from the CDR3 is TGTGCCAGCAGTGAAAATTCTGGGGGGTTCTACGAG.

Points on this clone: The read ends 3 residues shy of where the CDR3 ends; the end is completed using the germline J gene. This sequence joins TRBV5-1 and TRBJ2-3; 7 bases fit TRBD1. This CDR3 is 16 amino acids long. Germline assignment: CDR1 SGHRS and CDR2 YFSETQ. After removal of 1 base from V and 1 base from J, the junction contained 6 bases not matched to a gene. The DNA read from the CDR3 is TGCGCCAGCAGCTTGAGGAGGACAGGCCGCACAGATACG. This gives the protein CASSLRRTGRTDT. The complete CDR3 reads CASSLRRTGRTDTQYF.

To note about this clone: The read terminates 3 residues ahead of where the CDR3 ends, so the germline J gene completes it. This chain uses TRBV6-1 with TRBJ2-7; the match to TRBD1 covers 9 bases. The CDR3 sequence is 15 residues long. V lost 2 bases, J lost 2 bases, and 4 bases stayed unmatched. CDR1 and CDR2 (germline): MNHNS, SASEGT. This CDR3 is CASSELGQGPYEQYF. The CDR3 bases that were read are TGTGCCAGCAGTGAACTCGGACAGGGGCCCTACGAG.

A note on this clone: The read ends 3 residues early relative to the CDR3; the germline J gene fills the gap. V is TRBV19 and J is TRBJ2-7, with TRBD1 as a possible D gene (5 bases). Trimming cost V 5 bases and J 3 bases, with 11 bases left between them. Germline CDR1 and CDR2: LNHDA and SQIVND (reference sequence). The CDR3 covers 13 residues. The CDR3 protein is CASSGIQGYEQYF. The DNA read from the CDR3 is TGTGCCAGTAGTGGCATCCAGGGCTACGAG.

To note about this clone: The read falls 3 residues short of the CDR3 end, and the missing part is taken from the germline J gene. V usage is TRBV30 and J usage is TRBJ2-7; D may be TRBD2 (5 bases). This CDR3 has 15 residues. The V end was cut by 3 bases, the J end by 0 bases, with 15 bases between. Germline-derived CDR1 and CDR2 are GTSNPN and SVGIG (reference sequence). The DNA read from the CDR3 is TGTGCCTGGAGCCCGACGATGAGGGCCTCCTACGAG. Translation gives CAWSPTMRASYE. The entire CDR3 is CAWSPTMRASYEQYF.

To note about this clone: The read falls 3 residues short of the CDR3 end, and the missing part is taken from the germline J gene. The chain has TRBV11-2 and TRBJ2-7; 10 bases agree with TRBD2. The CDR3 loop spans 14 amino acids. The germline V gene has CDR1 SGHAT and CDR2 FQNNGV. The V and J ends lost 1 base and 4 bases, in that order; junction bases with no gene match: 1. The CDR3 loop reads CASSLGAGGYEQYF. The CDR3 bases that were read are TGTGCCAGCAGCTTAGGAGCGGGAGGGTACGAG.

As regards this clone: The CDR3 goes on 3 residues after the read ends, and that part is filled in from the germline J gene. The rearrangement links TRBV18 to TRBJ2-3; D is possibly TRBD1 (7 bases). The CDR3 runs to 15 residues. Germline values: CDR1 KGHSH, CDR2 LQKENI. V was cut by 0 bases and J by 4 bases, with 11 bases left in between. The CDR3: CASSPPEGAPDTQYF. The covered CDR3 bases are TGTGCCAGCTCACCACCGGAGGGGGCCCCAGATACG.

Notes on this clone: The read ends 3 residues before the CDR3 terminus; that terminus is restored from the germline J gene. The V call is TRBV29-1, the J call TRBJ1-1, with a weak D call TRBD1 (6 bases). Germline CDR1 reads SQVTM; CDR2 reads ANQGSEA. This CDR3 is built from 16 residues. Trimming took 0 bases from V and 6 from J, leaving 20 bases between them. The CDR3 reads CSVEDVVAARGAEAFF. CDR3 DNA, as far as it was read: TGCAGCGTTGAAGATGTAGTGGCAGCCAGGGGCGCTGAA. The full variable domain, with the rest looked up from reference TRBV29-1 and TRBJ1-1, is SAVISQKPSRDICQRGTSLTIQCQVDSQVTMMFWYRQQPGQSLTLIATANQGSEATYESGFVIDKFPISRPNLTFSTLTVSNMSPEDSSIYLCSVEDVVAARGAEAFFGQGTRLTVV.

Details on this clone: The read finishes 3 residues shy of the CDR3 end, and the germline J gene is used to complete it. The chain combines TRBV10-2 with TRBJ2-2; 8 bases agree with TRBD2. The J segment lost 3 bases and the V segment lost 6 bases, leaving 6 bases of the junction unmatched. The CDR3 contains 15 residues. Germline V gives CDR1 WSHSY, CDR2 SAAADI. The covered CDR3 bases are TGCGCCAGCAGACCCGGGACTAGAGACACCGGGGAG. Translation: CASRPGTRDTGE. The whole CDR3 is CASRPGTRDTGELFF.

Details on this clone: Sequencing ends 3 residues short of the CDR3 end; the germline J gene provides the rest. The rearrangement joins TRBV4-1 to TRBJ2-2; TRBD2 might be the D (6 bases). The V and J ends lost 4 bases and 4 bases respectively, with 16 bases between them. This CDR3 comprises 16 residues. Germline lookup yields CDR1 MGHRA and CDR2 YSYEKL. This chain's CDR3 is CASSPPGGVGTGELFF. The DNA read from the CDR3 is TGCGCCAGCAGCCCTCCAGGCGGGGTAGGCACCGGGGAG.

Points on this clone: The read stops 3 residues short of the end of the CDR3; the missing end is completed from the germline J gene. This chain connects TRBV29-1 to TRBJ2-7; D is perhaps TRBD1 (5 bases). Germline V gene data show CDR1 as SQVTM and CDR2 as ANQGSEA. The V end was cut by 5 bases, the J end by 3 bases, with 14 bases between. This CDR3 has 13 residues. CDR3 DNA, as far as it was read: TGCAGCGTTTACATCTTAGGGGACTACGAG. Translated: CSVYILGDYE. Given in full, the CDR3 is CSVYILGDYEQYF.

As to this clone: Sequencing ends 3 residues short of the CDR3 end; the germline J gene provides the rest. This chain uses TRBV4-1 with TRBJ2-3; D remains ambiguous. CDR1 is MGHRA, CDR2 YSYEKL, per germline. The CDR3 covers 15 residues. V was clipped by 0 bases and J by 2 bases, with 9 bases between them. CDR3 residues: CASSQEREFTDTQYF. The part of the CDR3 DNA that was read is TGCGCCAGCAGCCAAGAGCGAGAGTTCACAGATACG.

Points on this clone: Read sequence stops 3 residues before the CDR3 end, and the germline J gene provides the missing end. This rearrangement joins TRBV20-1 to TRBJ1-1; maybe TRBD1 (5 bases). Germline V gene sequence: CDR1 DFQATT, CDR2 SNEGSKA (reference sequence). The length of the CDR3 is 12 residues. Trimming removed 0 bases at V and 6 bases at J, with 8 bases between. CDR3 sequence reads: CSARDRGPEAFF. The sequenced part of the CDR3 DNA is TGCAGTGCTAGAGATAGGGGTCCTGAA.

Points on this clone: The read gets to within 3 residues of the CDR3 end, and the germline J gene fills in the rest. This chain uses TRBV19 with TRBJ1-5; 9 bases fit TRBD1. V lost 2 bases to trimming and J lost 5 bases; unmatched junction nucleotides: 4. CDR3 length: 15 residues. Germline V gene sequence: CDR1 LNHDA, CDR2 SQIVND (reference sequence). CDR3: CASSITQGAYQPQHF. CDR3 DNA (partial): TGTGCCAGTAGTATAACACAGGGGGCATATCAGCCC.

With regard to this clone: The CDR3 end is not reached by the read, which stops 3 residues before it; the germline J gene fills it in. The chain is built from TRBV27 and TRBJ2-7, with TRBD2 matching over 13 bases. This CDR3 has 17 residues. Trimming at V came to 4 bases and at J to 4 bases, leaving 10 bases not matched to a gene. Per the germline V gene, CDR1 is MNHEY and CDR2 is SMNVEV (reference sequence). The covered CDR3 bases are TGTGCCAGCAGTTCCCTCTTGACTAGCGGGAGGTCTTACGAG. Translation: CASSSLLTSGRSYE. The whole CDR3 region reads CASSSLLTSGRSYEQYF.

Comment on this clone: The CDR3 is cut off 3 residues early in the read; its end comes from the germline J gene. The gene calls are TRBV19 and TRBJ2-1, with D maybe TRBD2 (5 bases). This CDR3 spans 15 amino acids. The V gene lost 9 bases and the J gene lost 4 bases, with 19 bases spanning the gap. From germline, CDR1 is LNHDA and CDR2 SQIVND (reference sequence). The CDR3 spells CASTYAGVSYNEQFF. The sequenced CDR3 bases are TGTGCCAGCACCTACGCCGGGGTCTCTTACAATGAG.

For this clone: The read halts 3 residues ahead of the CDR3 end, with the missing end drawn from the germline J gene. The chain links TRBV6-2 or TRBV6-3 to TRBJ2-7; 10 bases map to TRBD1. The ends lost 4 bases at V and 3 bases at J; junction bases unmatched: 6. The CDR3 totals 15 residues. Germline CDR1 is MNHEY and CDR2 is SVGEGT. The sequenced CDR3 bases are TGTGCCAGCAGTTTCCCGGGACAGGGGAGCTACGAG. It is translated as CASSFPGQGSYE. The whole CDR3 sequence is CASSFPGQGSYEQYF.

A remark on this clone: The CDR3 end is not reached by the read, which stops 3 residues before it; the germline J gene fills it in. The chain carries TRBV13 and TRBJ1-2, with D perhaps TRBD1 (5 bases). Per germline, CDR1 PRHDT and CDR2 FYEKMQ (reference sequence). The CDR3 extends over 16 amino acids. V was pared by 5 bases and J by 2 bases, with 18 bases between. The part of the CDR3 DNA that was read is TGTGCCAGCAGCGAGGACGTCACAGGTGGAAACTATGGC. Amino acid sequence: CASSEDVTGGNYG. Given in full, the CDR3 is CASSEDVTGGNYGYTF.

Incomplete CDR3 DNA: TGTGCCAGCAGCAAGGGGGAAGGCTCCTACGAG. It translates to CASSKGEGSYE. Given in full, the CDR3 is CASSKGEGSYEQYF. J is TRBJ2-7 and V is TRBV11-2; possible D gene TRBD1, 6 bases. The CDR3 end falls 3 residues outside the read, so it is completed with the germline J gene. Germline V gives CDR1 SGHAT, CDR2 FQNNGV. The CDR3 covers 14 residues. The ends were cut back, 5 bases at V and 0 bases at J, with 11 bases in the middle. The whole variable domain, filled in from reference TRBV11-2 and TRBJ2-7, reads EAGVAQSPRYKIIEKRQSVAFWCNPISGHATLYWYQQILGQGPKLLIQFQNNGVVDDSQLPKDRFSAERLKGVDSTLKIQPAKLEDSAVYLCASSKGEGSYEQYFGPGTRLTVT.

Of note for this clone: With the read ending 3 residues before the CDR3 end, the germline J gene is used to fill in that end. The chain links TRBV2 to TRBJ2-3, with TRBD2 matching 12 bases. Trimming took 4 bases from V and 4 from J; bases not matched to a gene: 6. The CDR3 contains 16 residues. Germline CDR1 SNHLY, CDR2 FYNNEI. The CDR3 DNA, read in part, is TGTGCCAGCAGTGGAACTAGCGGGAGGTACCCAGATACG. As protein: CASSGTSGRYPDT. The CDR3 in its entirety is CASSGTSGRYPDTQYF.

With regard to this clone: The read finishes 3 residues shy of the CDR3 end, and the germline J gene is used to complete it. V gene TRBV12-3 or TRBV12-4 combines with J gene TRBJ1-1, with 7 nucleotides matching TRBD1. The CDR3 has 16 residues. V dropped 5 bases and J dropped 1; count of bases not matched to a gene: 10. This CDR3 reads CASSGLEGQKNTEAFF. The sequenced CDR3 bases are TGTGCCAGCAGTGGGCTGGAGGGACAGAAGAACACTGAA.

Of note for this clone: The read ends 3 residues early relative to the CDR3; the germline J gene fills the gap. V is TRBV19 and J is TRBJ2-2, with 9 positions matching TRBD1. CDR1 is LNHDA and CDR2 is SQIVND in the germline V gene (reference sequence). The CDR3 extends over 16 amino acids. The ends lost 3 bases at V and 6 bases at J; junction bases unmatched: 8. The CDR3: CASSMGTGLVAGELFF. The DNA read from the CDR3 is TGTGCCAGTAGTATGGGGACAGGGTTGGTTGCCGGGGAG.

Points on this clone: Read data end 3 residues before the CDR3 end; the end is taken from the germline J gene. The chain links TRBV30 to TRBJ2-1, with 9 bases matching TRBD1. Losses at the gene ends were 2 bases for V and 8 bases for J; bases not matched to a gene: 19. Germline V CDR1 and CDR2: GTSNPN, SVGIG (reference sequence). This CDR3 has 18 residues. CDR3 DNA, as far as it was read: TGTGCCTGGAGTCCCAACCCGGGACAGGGTAGCGGGTGGGATGAG. Its translation: CAWSPNPGQGSGWDE. In full, the CDR3 reads CAWSPNPGQGSGWDEQFF.

As for this clone: The CDR3 end lies 3 residues beyond the end of the read and is filled in from the germline J gene. The V gene is TRBV19, the J gene TRBJ2-2; D gene ambiguous. Germline assignment: CDR1 LNHDA and CDR2 SQIVND (reference sequence). The CDR3 runs to 13 residues. Trimming removed 1 base from V and 5 bases from J, with 5 bases in between. This CDR3 reads CASSIGLTGELFF. CDR3 DNA (partial): TGTGCCAGTAGTATAGGCCTAACCGGGGAG.

On this clone: The CDR3 goes on 3 residues after the read ends, and that part is filled in from the germline J gene. This chain links TRBV7-2 with TRBJ2-1; D call uncertain. Germline V gives CDR1 SGHTA, CDR2 FQGNSA. CDR3 length equals 14 residues. The germline V and J ends were trimmed by 4 bases and 1 base, with 8 bases remaining between them. The CDR3 loop is CASSSARSYNEQFF. The CDR3 bases that were read are TGTGCCAGCAGCTCCGCACGGTCCTACAATGAG. Looking up the rest from reference TRBV7-2 and TRBJ2-1 gives the full variable domain: GAGVSQSPSNKVTEKGKDVELRCDPISGHTALYWYRQSLGQGLEFLIYFQGNSAPDKSGLPSDRFSAERTGGSVSTLTIQRTQQEDSAVYLCASSSARSYNEQFFGPGTRLTVL.

In the case of this clone: The CDR3 goes on 3 residues after the read ends, and that part is filled in from the germline J gene. V and J are TRBV5-6 and TRBJ1-2; 9 bases line up with TRBD1. The CDR3 is 12 amino acids. The V gene's germline CDR1 is SGHDT and CDR2 YYEEEE. Trimming at V came to 4 bases and at J to 5 bases, leaving 0 bases not matched to a gene. The CDR3 bases that were read are TGTGCCAGCAGCGGACAGGGGTATGGC. Its translation is CASSGQGYG. The full-length CDR3 reads as CASSGQGYGYTF.

As concerns this clone: The read ends 3 residues before the CDR3 terminus; that terminus is restored from the germline J gene. The V call is TRBV29-1, the J call TRBJ2-7; maybe TRBD2 (8 bases). V lost 5 bases, J lost 0 bases, and 20 bases lay in between. The V gene's germline CDR1 is SQVTM and CDR2 ANQGSEA. This CDR3 is built from 16 residues. CDR3 bases read: TGCAGCGTTATGGGGGCGGGAGGACAGGCCTCCTACGAG. Its protein is CSVMGAGGQASYE. The entire CDR3 reads CSVMGAGGQASYEQYF.

As to this clone: The CDR3 end is not reached by the read, which stops 3 residues before it; the germline J gene fills it in. The chain carries TRBV5-3 and TRBJ2-7, with 11 bases that match TRBD1. TRBV5-3 counts as an open reading frame of uncertain function. CDR3 size: 14 residues. V was pared by 4 bases and J by 6 bases, with 6 bases of the junction left unmatched. Incomplete CDR3 DNA: TGTGCCAGAAGCCACGGACAGGGGGCCTTCGAG. As protein: CARSHGQGAFE. The whole CDR3 reads CARSHGQGAFEQYF.

Incomplete CDR3 DNA: TGTGCCAGCAGCCCCCGGGACAGGCCGCCTGAAAAA. Its protein product is CASSPRDRPPEK. From start to end, the CDR3 is CASSPRDRPPEKLFF. The chain recombines TRBV7-2 with TRBJ1-4; TRBD1 matches 8 bases. The sequenced fragment ends 3 residues before the CDR3 boundary, so the rest is inferred from the germline J gene. CDR1 and CDR2 (germline): SGHTA, FQGNSA. The CDR3 loop spans 15 amino acids. Unmatched junction bases numbered 9, after V lost 5 bases and J lost 7 bases.